The sequence of this T cell receptor (beta chain) was determined in a study of blood T cells in healthy people across ages. Findings of the study overall: Roughly linear age-related decline in beta diversity appeared, significant by age 40. Correlation between TCR beta diversity and naive T cell percentage was strong.

Sample-barcoded 5' priming and a J-beta primer mix drove a second PCR of about 6 to 11 cycles. MiXCR, applied by TCRdb to the 5' RACE reads, yields one record per CDR3 protein. The table has roughly 500,000 distinct CDR3 sequences, roughly a quarter seen once. Comments on this clonotype: Its antigen is unidentified.

CDR1 and CDR2 from the germline V gene are SEHNR and FQNEAQ (reference sequence). The V end was cut by 10 bases, the J end by 2 bases, with 17 bases between. The CDR3 loop spans 14 amino acids. The TCR originated in a woman in her 70s in good health. The V call is TRBV7-9, the J call TRBJ2-5; D might be TRBD1 or TRBD2, each matching 5 bases. The material sequenced was blood. The CDR3 DNA is TGTGCCACCAGGGCGTCTAGCAGTCAAGAGACCCAGTACTTC. This translates into CATRASSSQETQYF. Supplemented by reference TRBV7-9 and TRBJ2-5, the full variable domain reads DTGVSQNPRHKITKRGQNVTFRCDPISEHNRLYWYRQTLGQGPEFLTYFQNEAQLEKSRLLSDRFSAERPKGSFSTLEIQRTEQGDSAMYLCATRASSSQETQYFGPGTRLLVL.